These 15 T cell receptor beta chains share one sample of origin, sequenced in a study of STAT5B mutations in CD4+ large granular lymphocyte leukemia. Assay: immunoSEQ multiplex PCR; the TCRdb copy retains only in-frame clones and omits some. The sample consists of about 3,700 clones, over 75% of them appearing once. The sequencing sample was made of CD4+ T cells from blood buffy coats. The receptors stem from a human donor in good health.

V usage is TRBV19 and J usage is TRBJ2-1; D is possibly TRBD2 (6 bases). Trimming shortened V by 11 bases and J by 0 bases, and 17 bases separated the two germline ends. Germline V gene lookup returns CDR1 LNHDA and CDR2 SQIVND (reference sequence). The CDR3 is 15 residues long. The CDR3 sequence: CAGSPSVSSYNEQFF. The CDR3 coding sequence is TGTGCCGGCTCTCCTAGCGTCAGCTCCTACAATGAGCAGTTCTTC.

This sequence joins TRBV28 and TRBJ2-1; TRBD2 matches 13 bases. The CDR3 extends over 19 amino acids. V shed 3 bases and J 0 bases; nucleotides not matched to a gene: 8. Looked up from germline, CDR1 is MDHEN and CDR2 is SYDVKM. The CDR3 bases are TGTGCCAGCAGTTTTAAACTAGCGGGAGGGCCCGGCTCCTACAATGAGCAGTTCTTC. Translating gives CASSFKLAGGPGSYNEQFF. The full variable domain, in which reference TRBV28 and TRBJ2-1 provide the parts outside the CDR3, is DVKVTQSSRYLVKRTGEKVFLECVQDMDHENMFWYRQDPGLGLRLIYFSYDVKMKEKGDIPEGYSVSREKKERFSLILESASTNQTSMYLCASSFKLAGGPGSYNEQFFGPGTRLTVL.

The chain is built from TRBV5-8 and TRBJ2-5; 13 bases are shared with TRBD2. Germline assignment: CDR1 SGHTS and CDR2 YDEGEE. V shed 2 bases, J shed 2 bases, and the junction held 3 bases outside the gene matches. The CDR3 covers 16 residues. As DNA, the CDR3 is TGTGCCAGCAGCTTAACTAGCGGGGGGGAACAAGAGACCCAGTACTTC. The encoded protein is CASSLTSGGEQETQYF.

The CDR3 DNA reads as TGCGCCAGCAGCCAGGGGACTGAATGGTCTGGAAACACCATATATTTT. Translation gives CASSQGTEWSGNTIYF. The rearrangement joins TRBV4-1 to TRBJ1-3, with D possibly TRBD1 on 5 matching bases. Looked up from germline, CDR1 is MGHRA and CDR2 is YSYEKL. Trimming shortened V by 3 bases and J by 1 base, and 13 bases separated the two germline ends. This CDR3 has 16 amino acids.

V gene TRBV7-9 combines with J gene TRBJ1-2; D gene uncertain. Germline-derived CDR1 and CDR2 are SEHNR and FQNEAQ (reference sequence). This CDR3 comprises 11 residues. Trimming cost V 1 base and J 6 bases, with 3 bases left between them. The CDR3 reads CASSLDHGYTF. The CDR3 DNA reads as TGTGCCAGCAGCTTAGACCATGGCTACACCTTC. Full variable domain (rest looked up from reference TRBV7-9 and TRBJ1-2): DTGVSQNPRHKITKRGQNVTFRCDPISEHNRLYWYRQTLGQGPEFLTYFQNEAQLEKSRLLSDRFSAERPKGSFSTLEIQRTEQGDSAMYLCASSLDHGYTFGSGTRLTVV.

V and J are TRBV7-9 and TRBJ2-4; the match to TRBD2 covers 10 bases. Trimming removed 4 bases from V and 8 bases from J; junction bases left unmatched: 14. Germline lookup yields CDR1 SEHNR and CDR2 FQNEAQ (reference sequence). CDR3 size: 17 residues. CDR3 DNA sequence: TGTGCCAGCAGCTCCCCCCCACTAGCGGGACCCTTAGACATTCAGTACTTC. It translates to CASSSPPLAGPLDIQYF.

J is TRBJ1-5 and V is TRBV27; a possible D gene is TRBD1 (5 bases). The CDR3 spans 12 residues. The germline V gene encodes CDR1 MNHEY and CDR2 SMNVEV (reference sequence). The CDR3 is CATGRVNQPQHF. The CDR3 coding sequence is TGTGCTACCGGCAGGGTCAATCAGCCCCAGCATTTT.

The chain is built from TRBV4-1 and TRBJ2-1; 9 nucleotides agree with TRBD1. This CDR3 contains 14 residues. CDR1 is MGHRA and CDR2 is YSYEKL in the germline V gene. V shed 1 base and J 11 bases; nucleotides not matched to a gene: 6. The CDR3 coding sequence is TGCGCCAGCAGCCAAGGGACAGGGGCCGAAAAGCAGTTCTTC. This codes for CASSQGTGAEKQFF.

This chain uses TRBV27 with TRBJ1-4; 8 positions agree with TRBD1. The CDR3 contains 16 residues. Germline CDR1 is MNHEY and CDR2 is SMNVEV (reference sequence). V lost 6 bases, J lost 7 bases, and 13 bases stayed unmatched. The DNA of the CDR3 is TGTGCCAGCAGCTCCCTCTCAGGGGGCAGGGGTGAAAAACTGTTTTTT. Residues: CASSSLSGGRGEKLFF.

The chain joins TRBV28 to TRBJ2-7; D is uncertain. The CDR3 sequence is 11 residues long. Germline-derived CDR1 and CDR2 are MDHEN and SYDVKM. V lost 3 bases, J lost 2 bases, and 2 bases lay in between. The DNA for the CDR3 is TGTGCCAGCAGTTTGGCCTACGAGCAGTACTTC. Encoded protein: CASSLAYEQYF.

This clone was counted only a few times. The gene calls are TRBV13 and TRBJ1-5, with D hard to call. The CDR3 totals 14 residues. Trimming took off 2 bases at V and 4 bases at J, with 9 bases between the two ends. Germline V CDR1 and CDR2: PRHDT, FYEKMQ (reference sequence). The CDR3 DNA is TGTGCCAGCAGCTTATCTGGGGAGAATCAGCCCCAGCATTTT. Protein: CASSLSGENQPQHF.

The V call is TRBV9, the J call TRBJ2-7; D unresolved. Germline assignment: CDR1 SGDLS and CDR2 YYNGEE. This CDR3 has 12 residues. The V and J ends lost 3 bases and 0 bases respectively, with 4 bases between them. The chain's CDR3 is CASSGPSYEQYF. CDR3 coding DNA: TGTGCCAGCAGCGGCCCCTCCTACGAGCAGTACTTC. The variable domain in full, completed from reference TRBV9 and TRBJ2-7, reads DSGVTQTPKHLITATGQRVTLRCSPRSGDLSVYWYQQSLDQGLQFLIQYYNGEERAKGNILERFSAQQFPDLHSELNLSSLELGDSALYFCASSGPSYEQYFGPGTRLTVT.

As DNA, the CDR3 is TGTGCCAGCAGCTTCAATCGGGGAGGGAACAATGAGCAGTTCTTC. This codes for CASSFNRGGNNEQFF. This sequence joins TRBV2 and TRBJ2-1; TRBD2 aligns across 7 bases. Germline assignment: CDR1 SNHLY and CDR2 FYNNEI. This CDR3 is 15 amino acids long. V gave up 6 bases and J gave up 5 bases; unmatched junction bases: 10.

This rearrangement joins TRBV7-9 to TRBJ2-5, with TRBD1 matching 7 bases. Trimming cost V 6 bases and J 3 bases; bases outside gene matches: 7. The CDR3 runs 14 residues. CDR1 SEHNR and CDR2 FQNEAQ come from the germline V gene (reference sequence). CDR3: CASSRQGLEETQYF. The CDR3 bases are TGTGCCAGCAGTAGACAGGGCCTCGAAGAGACCCAGTACTTC.

The chain is built from TRBV6-1 and TRBJ2-1; either TRBD1 or TRBD2 may fit D (6 bases each). CDR1 MNHNS and CDR2 SASEGT come from the germline V gene. The CDR3 contains 15 residues. Trimming removed 1 base at V and 8 bases at J, with 15 bases between. The CDR3 nucleotides are TGTGCCAGCAGTGAAGAGACGGGGGCCGTCGATGAGCAGTTCTTC. This gives the protein CASSEETGAVDEQFF.